This T cell receptor (beta chain) emerged from a study of graft-versus-host responses after intestinal transplantation. Broader study findings: GvH clones turned up in recipient marrow; some had shown up first in ileum or blood.

Data came from immunoSEQ multiplex PCR; TCRdb stores just in-frame clones and leaves some out. Of tens of thousands of clones in the sample, 90% to 95% are singletons; the top ten hold 0.2% to 0.25%. This CDR3 has 12 residues. Germline assignment: CDR1 MNHEY and CDR2 SMNVEV (reference sequence). Unmatched junction bases numbered 5, after V lost 6 bases and J lost 8 bases. On this clone: Its antigen remains unknown.

The receptor was isolated from a human donor who was the organ donor for an intestinal transplant. The source was unstimulated CD8+ T cells sorted from spleen or lymph node cells, collected before transplant. This chain joins TRBV27 and TRBJ1-2; 8 bases agree with TRBD1. The CDR3 nucleotides are TGTGCCAGCAGAGGACAGGGCAGCGGCTACACCTTC. Its protein is CASRGQGSGYTF.